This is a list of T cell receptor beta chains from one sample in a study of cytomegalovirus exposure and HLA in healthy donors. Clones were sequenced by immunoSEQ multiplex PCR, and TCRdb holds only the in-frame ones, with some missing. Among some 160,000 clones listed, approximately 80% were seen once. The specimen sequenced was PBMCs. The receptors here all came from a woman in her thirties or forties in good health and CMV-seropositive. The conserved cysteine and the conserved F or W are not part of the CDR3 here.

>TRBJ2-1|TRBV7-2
ASSFRNEQF
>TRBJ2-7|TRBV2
ASSARVHEQY
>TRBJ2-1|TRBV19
ASSVTGGLNEQF
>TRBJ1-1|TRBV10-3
AIRGTGRNMNTEAF
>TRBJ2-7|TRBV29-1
SVEAVSGSYEQY
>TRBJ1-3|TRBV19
ASSIGTARNTIY
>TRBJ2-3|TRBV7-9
SSPDGPGLPTDTQY
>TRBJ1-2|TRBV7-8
ASSLVGDGYT
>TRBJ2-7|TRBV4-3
ASSRRQGWEQY
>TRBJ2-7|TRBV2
ASRAPPLGQGAGEQY
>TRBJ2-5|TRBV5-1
ASSLAGVSETQY
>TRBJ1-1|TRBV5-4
ASRERENTEAF
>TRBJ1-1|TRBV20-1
SARSFSEAF
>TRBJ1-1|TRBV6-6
ASSFRNAEAF
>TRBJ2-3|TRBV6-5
ASSWGTGGTDTQY
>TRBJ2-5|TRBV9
ASSVGPGGQETQY
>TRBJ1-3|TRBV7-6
ASSPGGSGNTIY
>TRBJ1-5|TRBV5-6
ASSRGQTLNQPQH
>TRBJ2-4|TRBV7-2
ASSLGPPAGGQNIQY
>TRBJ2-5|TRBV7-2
ASSWPGQENTETQY
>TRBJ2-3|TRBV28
ASSTVKDTQY
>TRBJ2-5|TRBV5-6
ASSLEGKTQY
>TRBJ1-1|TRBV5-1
ASRSGQVNTEAF
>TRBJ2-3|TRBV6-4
ASNGGRRTDTQY
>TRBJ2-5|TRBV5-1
ASSPGPGTGERTQY
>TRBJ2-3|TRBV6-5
ASKAGGYTDTQY
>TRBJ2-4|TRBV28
ASSSGGARAY
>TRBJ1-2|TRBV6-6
ASSYSVTYGYT
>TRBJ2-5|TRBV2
ASSRRGGDQETQY
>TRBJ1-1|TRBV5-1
ASSLALGQGITEAF
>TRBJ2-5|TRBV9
ASSVNDNEYQETQY
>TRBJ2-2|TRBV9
ASSGLQGRATGELF
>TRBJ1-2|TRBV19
ASRPSAGTHYGYT
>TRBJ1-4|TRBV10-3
AISESTTPNDEKLF
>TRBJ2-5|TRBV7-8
ASSKRGGAGETQY
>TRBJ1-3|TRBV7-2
ASSLVVGGSSGNTIY
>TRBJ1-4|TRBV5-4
ASSLEGGREKLF
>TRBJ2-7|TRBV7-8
ASSFGRKAYEQY
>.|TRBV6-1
ASSSGGLYEQY
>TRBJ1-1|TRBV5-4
ASSLDSQGNTEAF
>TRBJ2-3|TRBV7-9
ASSFDAGGLDTDTQY
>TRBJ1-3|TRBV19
ATTPRGLAGNTIY
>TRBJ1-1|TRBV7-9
SSSLGSVDTEAF
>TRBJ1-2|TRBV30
AWNSVGTGNYGYT
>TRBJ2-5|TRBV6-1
ASSEAEFRLQETQY
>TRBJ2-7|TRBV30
AWSVLDRRQY
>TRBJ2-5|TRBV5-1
ASSLEGTKQETQY
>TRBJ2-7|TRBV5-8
ASSQDRDWSPYSYEQY
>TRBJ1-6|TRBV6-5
ASSLQYNSPLH
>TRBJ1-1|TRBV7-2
ASSLALRGGNTEAF
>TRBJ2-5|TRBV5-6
ASSHKGREETQY
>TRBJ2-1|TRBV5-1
ASSLDPGGQTQQF
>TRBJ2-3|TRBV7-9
ASSPGTGETDTQY
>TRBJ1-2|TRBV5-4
ASSPPADRRQGNSGYT
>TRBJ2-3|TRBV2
ASSGLPTDTQY
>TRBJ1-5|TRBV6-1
ASSQGSQPQH
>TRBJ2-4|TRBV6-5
ASSSPPGIQY
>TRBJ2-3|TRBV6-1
ASSETSGGLHTQY
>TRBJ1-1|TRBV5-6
ASSLPYGGAEAF